This TCR beta chain was found in a study of T cell clonotyping in hematopoietic cell transplantation. Findings of the study overall: CD4 and CD8 repertoire contributions could not be separated without sorting.

Concerning this clone itself: The antigen remains undetermined.

Germline CDR1 SGHAT, CDR2 FQNNGV. CDR3 length equals 15 residues. The V and J ends lost 1 base and 3 bases respectively, with 13 bases between them. Data came from immunoSEQ multiplex PCR; TCRdb stores just in-frame clones and leaves some out. The sample carries tens of thousands of clones, nearly 97% recorded once. Sequenced sample: peripheral blood mononuclear cells. The chain has TRBV11-2 and TRBJ2-7; the D gene is possibly TRBD2 (7 bases). The origin of this receptor is a man aged 25-45 years in good health. Some clones in this sample may be carry-over from other donors' samples. This chain's CDR3 is CASSLGGGGYYEQYF. The CDR3 nucleotides are TGTGCCAGCAGCTTAGGGGGAGGGGGATACTACGAGCAGTACTTC.